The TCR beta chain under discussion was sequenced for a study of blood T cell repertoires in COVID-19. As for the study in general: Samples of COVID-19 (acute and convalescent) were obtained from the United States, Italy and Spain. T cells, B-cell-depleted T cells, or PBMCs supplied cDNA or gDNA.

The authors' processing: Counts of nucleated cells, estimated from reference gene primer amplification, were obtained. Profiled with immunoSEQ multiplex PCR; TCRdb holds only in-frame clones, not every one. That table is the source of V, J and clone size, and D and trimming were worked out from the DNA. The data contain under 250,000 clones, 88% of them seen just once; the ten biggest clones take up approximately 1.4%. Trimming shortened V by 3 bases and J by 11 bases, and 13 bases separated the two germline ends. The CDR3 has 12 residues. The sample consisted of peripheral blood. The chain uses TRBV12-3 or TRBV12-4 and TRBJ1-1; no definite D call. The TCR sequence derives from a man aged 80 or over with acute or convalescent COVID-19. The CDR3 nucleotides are TGTGCCAGCAGTTTGTGGGAGAGGGAGGCTTTCTTT. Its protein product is CASSLWEREAFF.